A selection of T cell receptor beta chains follows, all from one sample in a study of blood T cell repertoires in COVID-19. Sequencing was performed with immunoSEQ multiplex PCR; in TCRdb, only in-frame clones are kept and a portion is missing. The sample consists of around 310,000 clones, 90% of them appearing once. The sample comprised peripheral blood. The receptors originated from a woman aged 40-49 years with COVID-19, enrolled during active disease. CDR3s include the opening cysteine and the closing phenylalanine or tryptophan. The order of the fields is CDR3 DNA, CDR3 protein, clone size, J gene, D gene, V gene. The D gene is left open where the match is weak. Some rows mark clone size as missing; the rest say once, few, many or name a class of expanded clone.

TGTGCCAGCTCACACAATGGACAGGAAGGCTACAATGAGCAGTTCTTC	CASSHNGQEGYNEQFF	.	TRBJ2-1	TRBD1	TRBV18
TGTGCCAGCAGTTTGCCAGATCACTATGGCTACACCTTC	CASSLPDHYGYTF	.	TRBJ1-2	.	TRBV28
TGTGCCAGCAGCTGGACCGGGACAGGGAGCTACGAGCAGTACTTC	CASSWTGTGSYEQYF	.	TRBJ2-7	TRBD1	TRBV7-2
TGTGCCAGCAGCCCAGGACAGGTTCATCAGCCCCAGCATTTT	CASSPGQVHQPQHF	few	TRBJ1-5	TRBD1	TRBV27
TGTGCCAGCAGCCCCACAGGGAATGGCTACACCTTC	CASSPTGNGYTF	.	TRBJ1-2	.	TRBV7-9
TGTGCCAGCAGTTTTTGGAGACAGGGGGTGAACTATGGCTACACCTTC	CASSFWRQGVNYGYTF	.	TRBJ1-2	TRBD1	TRBV27
TGTGCCAGCAGCTTACGGACAGAAAGAAAGCTAGCCAAAAACATTCAGTACTTC	CASSLRTERKLAKNIQYF	.	TRBJ2-4	.	TRBV7-3
TGTGCCGGCAGCTTGTTATCTGACAGCACACTGTTTTTT	CAGSLLSDSTLFF	.	TRBJ1-4	.	TRBV5-5
TGTGCCAGCAGTTTGGGGGCGGACACTGAAGCTTTCTTT	CASSLGADTEAFF	.	TRBJ1-1	.	TRBV6-5
TGCAGCGTTGGGCAGGGGGGTTTCTGGGCTGAAGCTTTCTTT	CSVGQGGFWAEAFF	.	TRBJ1-1	TRBD1	TRBV29-1
TGTGCCAGTAAGGACAGGGGGCAAGGGGAGCTGTTTTTT	CASKDRGQGELFF	.	TRBJ2-2	TRBD1	TRBV19
TGTGCCAGCAGCCAAGAAATATTCGACGAGCAGTACTTC	CASSQEIFDEQYF	.	TRBJ2-7	.	TRBV14
TGTGCCAGCAGTTGGGACAGCTCTGGGGCCAACGTCCTGACTTTC	CASSWDSSGANVLTF	.	TRBJ2-6	TRBD1	TRBV6-2/TRBV6-3
TGCGCCAGCAGCCAAGGACAGGGTGAAGCTGAAAAACTGTTTTTT	CASSQGQGEAEKLFF	.	TRBJ1-4	TRBD1	TRBV4-3
TGTGCCAGCTCAGCGGGACAGGGGGCTGGTTCACCCCTCCACTTT	CASSAGQGAGSPLHF	.	TRBJ1-6	TRBD1	TRBV18
TGCGCCAGCGGAACTCCCGGGACAGAAGAAAAACTGTTTTTT	CASGTPGTEEKLFF	.	TRBJ1-4	TRBD1	TRBV5-1
TGCGCCAGCAGCCAAGGGGAAACTAGCGGGTCAGATACGCAGTATTTT	CASSQGETSGSDTQYF	.	TRBJ2-3	TRBD2	TRBV4-1
.	CASSFWQWNTEAFF	.	TRBJ1-1	.	TRBV28
TGTGCCAGCAGTAGAACAGGCCCAGGAAACACCATATATTTT	CASSRTGPGNTIYF	.	TRBJ1-3	.	TRBV6-5
TGTGCCAGCAGGTTTTCGGCTAACTATGGCTACACCTTC	CASRFSANYGYTF	.	TRBJ1-2	.	TRBV27
TGTGCCAGCAGCTTGGGGACAGGGGACCCTCTGTACAATGAGCAGTTCTTC	CASSLGTGDPLYNEQFF	.	TRBJ2-1	TRBD1	TRBV5-8
TGTGCCAGCAGCTTTTACCCGGGACAGGGGACACACGAGCAGTACTTC	CASSFYPGQGTHEQYF	.	TRBJ2-7	TRBD1	TRBV11-2